The T cell receptor beta chain under discussion was sequenced for a study of early stage breast cancer tumors. Unmatched junction bases numbered 7, after V lost 3 bases and J lost 8 bases. The CDR3 sequence is 14 residues long. Germline V CDR1 and CDR2: SGHRS, YFSETQ. Sequenced by immunoSEQ multiplex PCR; TCRdb stores in-frame clones only, minus some. This sample has 2,500 to 3,000 clones, with roughly 65% found just once. The specimen was normal breast tissue next to the tumor. This chain connects TRBV5-1 to TRBJ1-2; 10 nucleotides align to TRBD1. The sequence derives from a person aged 45-60 years with breast cancer. The CDR3 region is CASSWTGTGDGYTF. The CDR3 region has the DNA TGCGCCAGCAGCTGGACCGGGACAGGGGACGGCTACACCTTC.